The entry below gives a single T cell receptor beta chain sequence along with its context. Its target is unknown. This record belongs to a study of OX40 agonist ivuxolimab in advanced cancers. Study-wide results and limits: Low normalized T-cell clonal expansion was also seen in some nonresponders. Relatively little clonal expansion, among the lowest observed, appeared in partial responders at 0.1-3.0 mg/kg. Expanded clones belonging to CD8+ T cells outnumbered, on average, those of CD4+. Clonal expansion from baseline to week 6 occurred in both CD4+ and CD8+ T cells.

The CDR3 extends over 21 amino acids. Germline V gene sequence: CDR1 LGHNA, CDR2 YNFKEQ. V dropped 0 bases and J dropped 4; count of bases not matched to a gene: 17. Clones were sequenced by immunoSEQ multiplex PCR, and TCRdb holds only the in-frame ones, with some missing. The table records approximately 100,000 clones, about 90% of them present only once. The sequencing used CD4+ or CD8+ T cells sorted from blood, collected in a trial of the OX40 agonist ivuxolimab. This clonotype was sampled from an adult with an advanced solid tumor such as melanoma, head and neck, liver or kidney cancer. The chain is built from TRBV4-2 and TRBJ2-2; 10 bases fit TRBD2. CDR3 nucleotides: TGTGCCAGCAGCCAAGAGATTACTTGGCTAGCGGGAGAAGGGGTCACCGGGGAGCTGTTTTTT. This codes for CASSQEITWLAGEGVTGELFF.